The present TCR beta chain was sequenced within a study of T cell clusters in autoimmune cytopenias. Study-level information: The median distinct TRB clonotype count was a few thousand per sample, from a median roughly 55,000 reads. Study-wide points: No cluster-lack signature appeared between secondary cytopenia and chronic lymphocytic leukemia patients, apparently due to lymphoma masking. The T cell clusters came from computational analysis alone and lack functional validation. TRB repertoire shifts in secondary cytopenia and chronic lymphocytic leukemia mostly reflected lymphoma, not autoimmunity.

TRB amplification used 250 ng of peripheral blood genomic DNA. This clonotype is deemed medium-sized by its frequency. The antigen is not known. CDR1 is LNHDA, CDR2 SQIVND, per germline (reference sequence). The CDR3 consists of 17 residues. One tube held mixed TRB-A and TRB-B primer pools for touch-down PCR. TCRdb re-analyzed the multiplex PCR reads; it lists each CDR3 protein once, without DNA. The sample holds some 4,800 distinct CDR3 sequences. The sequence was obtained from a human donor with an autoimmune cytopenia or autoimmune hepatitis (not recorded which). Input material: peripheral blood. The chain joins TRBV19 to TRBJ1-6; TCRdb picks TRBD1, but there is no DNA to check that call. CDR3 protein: CASSLARSSLRNSPLHF.